These 20 T cell receptor beta chains were all obtained from the same sample, sequenced in a study of CD8+ T cells in alopecia areata. Treatment specified: oral pan-JAK inhibitor, 5-10 mg twice daily. Following extraction, RNA underwent reverse transcription to cDNA, which served as the sequencing template. Clones were sequenced by immunoSEQ multiplex PCR, and TCRdb holds only the in-frame ones, with some missing. The data show about 160,000 clones, approximately 60% seen once. The sequenced sample was CD4+ T cells sorted from blood, obtained at week 24, from a patient treated with tofacitinib. The source of these receptors is a human donor with alopecia areata.

The chain combines TRBV2 with TRBJ2-5; 12 bases agree with TRBD2. The trim removed 1 base at V and 5 bases at J, leaving 2 bases unmatched. The CDR3 spans 15 residues. Germline V gene data show CDR1 as SNHLY and CDR2 as FYNNEI. The CDR3 sequence: CASSEGLAGVETQYF. DNA of the CDR3: TGTGCCAGCAGTGAAGGACTAGCGGGGGTGGAGACCCAGTACTTC. Full variable domain (outside the CDR3, taken from reference TRBV2 and TRBJ2-5): EPEVTQTPSHQVTQMGQEVILRCVPISNHLYFYWYRQILGQKVEFLVSFYNNEISEKSEIFDDQFSVERPDGSNFTLKIRSTKLEDSAMYFCASSEGLAGVETQYFGPGTRLLVL.

This clone was seen more than once but under ten times. The chain combines TRBV7-2 with TRBJ1-2; the D gene is possibly TRBD1 (5 bases). This CDR3 is built from 14 residues. The germline CDR1 and CDR2 sequences are SGHTA and FQGNSA. V dropped 5 bases and J dropped 6 bases, with 16 bases sitting between them. CDR3 nucleotide sequence: TGTGCCAGCAGCATAAAGGGACGAAGCGATGGCTACACCTTC. It translates to CASSIKGRSDGYTF.

A few counts support this clone. The rearrangement links TRBV5-6 to TRBJ2-3, with D uncertain. The V end lost 4 bases, the J end lost 8 bases, and 11 bases lay between the germline ends. The length of the CDR3 is 12 residues. Germline CDR1 and CDR2: SGHDT and YYEEEE. CDR3 residues: CASSQVGGTQYF. The CDR3, as DNA: TGTGCCAGCAGCCAAGTGGGCGGTACGCAGTATTTT.

J is TRBJ1-5 and V is TRBV7-2; D gene uncertain. V lost 5 bases and J 0 bases, leaving 5 bases between the germline ends. Germline CDR1 SGHTA, CDR2 FQGNSA. The length of the CDR3 is 13 residues. In nucleotides, the CDR3 is TGTGCCAGCAGCCCCAGTAGCAATCAGCCCCAGCATTTT. Translated: CASSPSSNQPQHF.

V usage is TRBV29-1 and J usage is TRBJ2-7, with unresolved D. This CDR3 contains 11 residues. The V gene's germline CDR1 is SQVTM and CDR2 ANQGSEA. The V and J ends lost 3 bases and 4 bases respectively, with 7 bases between them. The CDR3: CSVEFGYEQYF. CDR3 nucleotides: TGCAGCGTTGAGTTTGGTTACGAGCAGTACTTC.

This clone was recorded a few times. V is TRBV29-1 and J is TRBJ2-7; D assignment may be TRBD1 or TRBD2 (5 bases each). Trimming pared 7 bases from V and 5 bases from J, leaving 15 bases between. Germline CDR1 is SQVTM and CDR2 is ANQGSEA. The CDR3 extends over 12 amino acids. This chain's CDR3 is CSGGGGEHEQYF. For the CDR3, the DNA is TGCAGCGGTGGTGGGGGAGAACACGAGCAGTACTTC.

This chain uses TRBV18 with TRBJ1-6; D is unresolved. Germline V gene sequence: CDR1 KGHSH, CDR2 LQKENI. Between the trimmed V and J ends, which lost 0 bases and 8 bases, there was a span of 14 bases. The CDR3 loop spans 16 amino acids. CDR3 nucleotide sequence: TGTGCCAGCTCACCACCAGGGCCGCGGGGATATTCACCCCTCCACTTT. This translates into CASSPPGPRGYSPLHF.

Of note for this clone: Additional DNA sequences in this sample encode the identical CDR3. The CDR3 spells CATSTRGGQETQYF. CDR3 nucleotide sequence: TGTGCCACCAGCACCCGGGGAGGCCAAGAGACCCAGTACTTC. The rearrangement joins TRBV15 to TRBJ2-5; D perhaps matches TRBD2 (6 bases). V was pared by 4 bases and J by 1 base, with 10 bases between. Germline V gene data show CDR1 as LNHNV and CDR2 as YYDKDF (reference sequence). The CDR3 contains 14 residues.

The V and J genes are TRBV15 and TRBJ2-3, with 11 nucleotides matching TRBD2. V gave up 5 bases and J gave up 0 bases; unmatched junction bases: 7. The CDR3 covers 17 residues. The germline V gene encodes CDR1 LNHNV and CDR2 YYDKDF (reference sequence). Here the CDR3 reads CATSGKGLAASTDTQYF. CDR3 nucleotide sequence: TGTGCCACCAGCGGAAAGGGACTAGCGGCTAGCACAGATACGCAGTATTTT.

The rearrangement joins TRBV5-1 to TRBJ2-2; no clear D. V was shortened by 3 bases and J by 2 bases, with 11 bases between the two germline ends. In germline, CDR1 is SGHRS, CDR2 YFSETQ. The CDR3 has 15 amino acids. The CDR3 here is CASSYDNLNTGELFF. CDR3 nucleotides: TGCGCCAGCAGCTACGACAACCTTAACACCGGGGAGCTGTTTTTT.

The V and J genes are TRBV7-9 and TRBJ1-1; D not resolved. The CDR3 has 12 residues. Looked up from germline, CDR1 is SEHNR and CDR2 is FQNEAQ (reference sequence). Trimming pared 2 bases from V and 5 bases from J, leaving 6 bases between. CDR3 sequence reads: CASSLIGTEAFF. The CDR3 DNA reads TGTGCCAGCAGCTTAATTGGGACTGAAGCTTTCTTT.

This chain joins TRBV6-5 and TRBJ2-5, with D tentatively TRBD1 (5 bases). Trimming shortened V by 11 bases and J by 3 bases, and 16 bases separated the two germline ends. The germline V gene has CDR1 MNHEY and CDR2 SVGAGI. The CDR3 totals 13 residues. The CDR3 DNA follows: TGTGCCTCCTCCAGGGAAATAAAAGAGACCCAGTACTTC. Translating it yields CASSREIKETQYF.

The J gene is TRBJ2-5, the V gene TRBV5-1; TRBD2 is a possible D gene (6 bases). The V gene's germline CDR1 is SGHRS and CDR2 YFSETQ. There are 18 residues in the CDR3. V was cut by 4 bases and J by 2 bases, with 24 bases left in between. The CDR3 DNA is TGCGCCAGCAGCCCCAGGGACTCCTATCCCCGGATTCAAGAGACCCAGTACTTC. Protein: CASSPRDSYPRIQETQYF.

The chain carries TRBV25-1 and TRBJ1-4; D ambiguous. Deletions cut 2 bases from V and 12 bases from J, with 10 bases between. The CDR3 spans 12 residues. Germline lookup yields CDR1 MGHDK and CDR2 SYGVNS. The CDR3 region is CASSEELGELFF. As DNA, the CDR3 is TGTGCCAGCAGTGAAGAGTTGGGAGAACTGTTTTTT.

This clone was detected a few times. The J gene is TRBJ2-3, the V gene TRBV10-3; D gene ambiguous. This CDR3 spans 12 amino acids. The V gene's germline CDR1 is ENHRY and CDR2 SYGVKD. The V and J ends lost 3 bases and 9 bases respectively, with 10 bases between them. CDR3: CAISDTVGTQYF. The CDR3 DNA reads as TGTGCCATCAGTGATACGGTGGGGACGCAGTATTTT.

This clone was picked up one time. The CDR3 sequence: CASSLSRTRQETQYF. CDR3 sequence (DNA): TGTGCCAGCAGTTTATCGAGGACAAGACAAGAGACCCAGTACTTC. V is TRBV27 and J is TRBJ2-5, with D perhaps TRBD1 (5 bases). V lost 0 bases to trimming and J lost 2 bases, with 10 bases between them. The CDR3 has 15 amino acids. Germline CDR1 and CDR2: MNHEY and SMNVEV (reference sequence).

This rearrangement joins TRBV29-1 to TRBJ1-2; D is unresolved. Trimming took off 4 bases at V and 4 bases at J, with 13 bases between the two ends. From germline, CDR1 is SQVTM and CDR2 ANQGSEA. This CDR3 contains 13 residues. In nucleotides, the CDR3 is TGCAGCGTTGGAAAGTCATCTACCTATGGCTACACCTTC. Its protein is CSVGKSSTYGYTF.

As DNA, the CDR3 is TGCGCCAGCAGCCAAGATCCTCCCGCCTTCCAAGAGACCCAGTACTTC. It encodes CASSQDPPAFQETQYF. This sequence joins TRBV4-1 and TRBJ2-5, with D uncertain. Trimming pared 0 bases from V and 1 base from J, leaving 12 bases between. This CDR3 spans 16 amino acids. CDR1 and CDR2 from the germline V gene are MGHRA and YSYEKL.

V usage is TRBV27 and J usage is TRBJ2-1; D not certain. V lost 2 bases and J lost 4, with 3 bases in between. The germline gives CDR1 MNHEY, CDR2 SMNVEV (reference sequence). The CDR3 loop spans 12 amino acids. The DNA of the CDR3 is TGTGCCAGCAGTTTACGATACAATGAGCAGTTCTTC. Translated, it gives CASSLRYNEQFF.

A single count supports this clone. The chain couples TRBV29-1 to TRBJ2-2; 9 nucleotides align to TRBD1. In germline, CDR1 is SQVTM, CDR2 ANQGSEA. The J segment lost 0 bases and the V segment lost 8 bases, leaving 4 bases of the junction unmatched. This CDR3 is 14 amino acids long. This CDR3 reads CSTGQGPNTGELFF. The DNA for the CDR3 is TGCAGCACCGGACAGGGGCCGAACACCGGGGAGCTGTTTTTT.